Listed here are 5 T cell receptor beta chains from one sample, sequenced in a study of a mutant IDH1 vaccine in newly diagnosed glioma. Antigens of these TCRs are unknown. The time point here: week 23, last vaccination. One vaccine dose held 300 ug of mutant IDH1 20-mer peptide and came with topical imiquimod. The assay was immunoSEQ multiplex PCR, and TCRdb's table has in-frame clones only and misses some. The top ten clones hold over 2% of a sample with approximately 82,000 clones, 85% of them seen once. The input for sequencing was PBMCs, taken from a glioma patient whose treatment included an IDH1 peptide vaccine. These receptors came from a man aged 25-45 years with glioma. Some clones in this sample may be carry-over from other donors' samples.

The V call is TRBV7-3, the J call TRBJ2-3; TRBD1 is a possible D gene (6 bases). Germline-derived CDR1 and CDR2 are SGHTA and FQGTGA. Trimming removed 8 bases from V and 5 bases from J, with 8 bases in between. This CDR3 contains 11 residues. The CDR3 here is CASGRGDTQYF. CDR3 coding DNA: TGTGCCAGCGGCAGGGGAGATACGCAGTATTTT. The variable domain in full, with the rest retrieved from reference TRBV7-3 and TRBJ2-3, is GAGVSQTPSNKVTEKGKYVELRCDPISGHTALYWYRQSLGQGPEFLIYFQGTGAADDSGLPNDRFFAVRPEGSVSTLKIQRTERGDSAVYLCASGRGDTQYFGPGTRLTVL.

CDR3 sequence (DNA): TGTGCCAGCAGCTTAGTAGGGCAGAGGGAGACCCAGTACTTC. Amino acids: CASSLVGQRETQYF. The rearrangement joins TRBV7-9 to TRBJ2-5; D not certain. The CDR3 is 14 residues long. CDR1 SEHNR and CDR2 FQNEAQ come from the germline V gene (reference sequence). V was clipped by 1 base and J by 5 bases, with 11 bases between them.

This chain uses TRBV27 with TRBJ1-1; 8 nucleotides match TRBD1. This CDR3 region has 14 residues. With V trimmed by 5 bases and J by 4 bases, 6 bases remained unmatched. The germline gives CDR1 MNHEY, CDR2 SMNVEV (reference sequence). The CDR3 nucleotides read TGTGCCAGCAGTCCAGGGGGCGCGGGCACTGAAGCTTTCTTT. This encodes CASSPGGAGTEAFF.

The chain links TRBV5-1 to TRBJ2-6; D ambiguous. V was cut by 2 bases and J by 0 bases, with 6 bases left in between. This CDR3 comprises 15 residues. Per germline, CDR1 SGHRS and CDR2 YFSETQ. This chain's CDR3 is CASSLSNSGANVLTF. CDR3 DNA: TGCGCCAGCAGCTTATCCAACTCTGGGGCCAACGTCCTGACTTTC. The full variable domain, completed using reference TRBV5-1 and TRBJ2-6, is KAGVTQTPRYLIKTRGQQVTLSCSPISGHRSVSWYQQTPGQGLQFLFEYFSETQRNKGNFPGRFSGRQFSNSRSEMNVSTLELGDSALYLCASSLSNSGANVLTFGAGSRLTVL.

This clone showed up just a few times. The chain combines TRBV5-1 with TRBJ1-1; D is unresolved. V was clipped by 0 bases and J by 7 bases, with 10 bases between them. This CDR3 spans 13 amino acids. CDR1 is SGHRS, CDR2 YFSETQ, per germline. This CDR3 reads CASSLEGSDEAFF. The CDR3 nucleotides read TGCGCCAGCAGCTTGGAGGGCAGTGATGAAGCTTTCTTT.